This T cell receptor beta chain comes out of a study of blood T cells in healthy people across ages (dated by TCRdb to between 2015 and 2016). The study in broad terms: In model experiments, roughly one uniquely barcoded TCR beta cDNA molecule per two T cells was captured by template switching. Using deep sequencing normalized with unique cDNA molecular identifiers, the study measured how TCR beta repertoire diversity changes with age. Four age groups were formed from the donors: young (average approximately 15 years), middle-aged (approximately 40), aged (about 62) and long-lived (82). To avoid experimental bias, donors of different ages were distributed randomly across sequencing lanes. For two donors (one aged 18 to 29 and one aged 80 or older), the study analyzed two additional independent replicas of 1 million unique cDNA reads from the same blood draw.

The roughly 39 donors, aged about 6 to 95 years, were systemically healthy Caucasian individuals from Russia. Each donor gave about 11 milliliters of peripheral blood, drawn into EDTA-treated Vacutainer tubes. Ficoll-Paque density-gradient centrifugation was used to isolate PBMCs, with at least 6 million per sample. Total RNA was extracted from PBMCs with Trizol reagent, with at least 6 micrograms obtained per sample. The percentages of naive CD45RAhigh/CD27high T cells were determined by flow cytometry on a PBMC aliquot from every donor. Broad study findings and their caveats: Observed TCR beta diversity correlated strongly with the percentage of naive T cells measured by flow cytometry. Because donor CMV infection status was unknown, age-related changes in expanded clonotypes were potentially confounded. Observed TCR beta diversity per million T cells fell roughly linearly with age, and a significant reduction was already apparent by age approximately 41. The long-lived group showed more naive CD4+ T cells, fewer expanded clones and increased TCR diversity than the aged group, suggesting age selection. Estimates of total diversity based on one million sequenced T cells were regarded as lower bounds and as underestimates. Bulk unsorted PBMC profiling prevented conclusive comparison of naive and antigen-experienced compartments.

Comments on this clonotype: Its antigen is unknown. No base quality information exists; no much larger clone differs at one position.

Library generation was performed with 5' RACE. For sequencing, an Illumina HiSeq 2500 was employed. A second about 6 to 11 cycle PCR used a sample-barcoded 5' primer and a J-beta primer mix. Each TCR beta cDNA molecule received a unique molecular identifier from a template-switch 5' adaptor carrying 12 random nucleotides. At least 2.5 million CDR3-containing paired-end reads were obtained from each sample. First-strand cDNA synthesis was performed from all RNA using the Mint cDNA synthesis kit, with priming by a TRBC-specific oligonucleotide. After uracil-DNA glycosylase treatment, a first 18-cycle PCR used universal primers M1SS and BC2_uni_R on all cDNA. Per the authors' processing: For normalization, 1 million high-quality reads, each with a distinct molecular identifier, were randomly selected from each sample. Instead of being binned into consensus sequences, reads that shared molecular identifiers were thrown out. MiTCR, run with a Q25 quality threshold and the strictest error-elimination algorithm, handled CDR3 identification, clonotype clustering and error correction. A nonparametric unseen species model with Euler transformation was used to estimate lower-bound total TCR beta diversity. TCRdb trimmed the raw reads at Q25, called clones with MiXCR and kept productive beta chains. Each record represents a unique CDR3 protein, reported with the most common genes and DNA among its rows. The authors' filters were not applied to this entry. In this sample the table shows 700,000 to 950,000 distinct CDR3 sequences, 58% of which occur a single time. Roughly 22% of the sample is held by the ten biggest clonotypes.

The TCR was taken from a young man in good health. Sequences were obtained from blood.

Here the CDR3 is given as CASSVRGDGYTF. The nucleotides read TGTGCCAGCAGTGTAAGGGGAGATGGCTACACCTTC. Rearrangement joined TRBV25-1 to TRBJ1-2, and TRBD1 may be the D gene, going by 5 matching bases. From the cysteine through the phenylalanine, the CDR3 covers 12 amino acids. The only DNA kept is the CDR3, 36 bases in frame from the first base. CDR1 and CDR2 were assigned from the germline V gene as MGHDK and SYGVNS. At the junction V is shortened by 4 bases and J by 6 bases, with 9 bases in between.